These T cell receptor beta chains were read from a single sample in a study of blood T cells in healthy people across ages. In TCRdb, the 5' RACE reads were re-called with MiXCR into one record per CDR3 protein. This table has more than 1 million distinct CDR3 sequences, 45% appearing once. Sequencing input: blood. The origin of the receptors is a woman aged 55-69 years in good health. Each CDR3 is given with its conserved first and last residue. D genes are given only for firm matches. Size values are once, few and many counts, or a class for expanded clones, and some rows have none.

d_call j_call v_call clone_size cdr3_nt cdr3_aa
TRBD2 TRBJ2-1 TRBV4-2 - TGTGCCAGCAACCACCCCTTAGCGGGAGAGTGGGATGAGCAGTTCTTC CASNHPLAGEWDEQFF
TRBD1 TRBJ1-1 TRBV6-2/TRBV6-3 - TGTGCCAGCAGTTCCCCACCGGACAGGGGGCGCGTTGTAACTGAAGCTTTCTTT CASSSPPDRGRVVTEAFF
- TRBJ2-7 TRBV12-3/TRBV12-4 - TGTGCCAGCAGTTTAGCACAGGGATTACACGAGCAGTACTTC CASSLAQGLHEQYF
- TRBJ1-1 TRBV5-1 - TGCGCCAGCTCTTTCCGGGGAGAGAGAACTGAAGCTTTCTTT CASSFRGERTEAFF
TRBD1 TRBJ2-4 TRBV24-1 - TGTGCCACCAGTGACCCCAGGGGGGCCAAAAACATTCAGTACTTC CATSDPRGAKNIQYF
TRBD1 TRBJ1-1 TRBV4-2 - TGTGCCAGCAGCCAAGATGGTGGACAGGGGGCTAATGAAGCTTTCTTT CASSQDGGQGANEAFF
TRBD1 TRBJ1-4 TRBV5-4 - TGTGCCAGCAGCCCCGGACAGGGGCTTAATGAAAAACTGTTTTTT CASSPGQGLNEKLFF
- TRBJ2-5 TRBV7-3 - TGTGCCAGCAGCTTAGCAGGGAAACAGACCCAGTACTTC CASSLAGKQTQYF
TRBD1 TRBJ2-5 TRBV2 - TGTGCCAGCAATCCGGGACAGGGATTGGAGACCCAGTACTTC CASNPGQGLETQYF
- TRBJ2-7 TRBV20-1 - TGCAGTGCTAGCGGGAGAGGGACCTACGAGCAGTACTTC CSASGRGTYEQYF
TRBD2 TRBJ2-5 TRBV12-3/TRBV12-4 - TGTGCCAGCAGACCCGGGACTAGCGGTGGGGAGACCCAGTACTTC CASRPGTSGGETQYF
- TRBJ1-2 TRBV7-9 - TGTGCCAGCAGCTTAGCGTCTCCTGGGACCTACGGCTACACCTTC CASSLASPGTYGYTF
TRBD2 TRBJ2-1 TRBV20-1 - TGCAGTGCTAGAACCCGACTAGCGGGAGGTTTCTACAATGAGCAGTTCTTC CSARTRLAGGFYNEQFF
TRBD2 TRBJ2-1 TRBV5-1 many TGCGCCAGCACCCCTAGCGGGAGCTCCTACAATGAGCAGTTCTTC CASTPSGSSYNEQFF
- TRBJ2-5 TRBV18 - TGTGCCAGCTCACCACCCCAGGGGTTGCAGGAGACCCAGTACTTC CASSPPQGLQETQYF
TRBD1 TRBJ2-7 TRBV20-1 - TGCAGTGCCAGCGGACAGGGGAGTCCCTACGAGCAGTACTTC CSASGQGSPYEQYF
- TRBJ2-5 TRBV25-1 few TGTGCCAGCAGGGGGAAGACCCAGTACTTC CASRGKTQYF
- TRBJ1-1 TRBV6-5 - TGTGCCAGCAGTAAGGCCCCGAACACTGAAGCTTTCTTT CASSKAPNTEAFF
TRBD2 TRBJ2-1 TRBV6-5 once TGTGCCAGCAGTTCCTTGACTAGCGGGAGCAATGAGCAGTTCTTC CASSSLTSGSNEQFF
- TRBJ2-3 TRBV5-5 few TGTGCCAGCAGCTTAGGCCCAAGGAGAGATACGCAGTATTTT CASSLGPRRDTQYF
TRBD1 TRBJ1-4 TRBV27 few TGTGCCAGCAGCCCAGGGGACAGGGAAATGAGGTCGTATAATGAAAAACTGTTTTTT CASSPGDREMRSYNEKLFF
TRBD2 TRBJ2-5 TRBV20-1 - TGCAGTGCTTACGGGACTAGCGGGCAAGAGACCCAGTACTTC CSAYGTSGQETQYF
- TRBJ2-1 TRBV7-7 - TGTGCCAGCAGCTCCGACACAGACTCCTACAATGAGCAGTTCTTC CASSSDTDSYNEQFF
- TRBJ1-1 TRBV14 - TGTGCCAGCAGCCCCGGACCCCTGAGCACTGAAGCTTTCTTT CASSPGPLSTEAFF
TRBD2 TRBJ2-7 TRBV27 - TGTGCCAGCAGTGGGGGGGGGATTACCTACGAGCAGTACTTC CASSGGGITYEQYF
TRBD2 TRBJ2-1 TRBV20-1 - TGCAGTGCTAGAGAACCCGGGACTAGATGTGAGCAGTTCTTC CSAREPGTRCEQFF
- TRBJ2-1 TRBV6-6 - TGTGCCAGCAGTTACTCGATGGGGACGGGTGAGCAGTTCTTC CASSYSMGTGEQFF
- TRBJ2-3 TRBV7-3 - TGTGCCAGCAGCTCCACCGGGACTCGCACAGATACGCAGTATTTT CASSSTGTRTDTQYF
TRBD1 TRBJ2-3 TRBV6-1 - TGTGCCAGCAGTGAAGCCTCGACAGGGGTGGGCTATACGCAGTATTTT CASSEASTGVGYTQYF
TRBD1 TRBJ2-7 TRBV10-2 few TGCGCCAGCAGTGAGTCTTTTACGACAGGGACGGGCTACGAGCAGTACTTC CASSESFTTGTGYEQYF
- TRBJ1-1 TRBV6-1 - TGTGCCAGCAGTGATGGCGTTGGGGGTATAAGGACTGAAGCTTTCTTT CASSDGVGGIRTEAFF
TRBD1 TRBJ1-5 TRBV15 few TGTGCCACCAGCCCAAGGGGACAGGGGGTCGGCAATCAGCCCCAGCATTTT CATSPRGQGVGNQPQHF
- TRBJ1-2 TRBV29-1 few TGCAGCGTTGAAGATAGGACTACTAACTATGGCTACACCTTC CSVEDRTTNYGYTF
- TRBJ1-2 TRBV6-5 - TGTGCCAGCAGTCAACTTGGCTATGGCTACACCTTC CASSQLGYGYTF
TRBD2 TRBJ2-1 TRBV20-1 once TGCAGTGCTAGAATTAGCGGGAGGGCCAATGAGCAGTTCTTC CSARISGRANEQFF
- TRBJ2-7 TRBV11-2 few TGTGCCAGCGCTCCCAACATATACGAGCAGTACTTC CASAPNIYEQYF
TRBD2 TRBJ2-7 TRBV6-5 few TGTGCCAGCAGTTACTCGGCGCCCGGGGGGAGTCGTAGCTACGAGCAGTACTTC CASSYSAPGGSRSYEQYF
- TRBJ2-1 TRBV7-3 few TGTGCCAGCAACTCCCCCGGGAAGGGGGGTGAGCAGTTCTTC CASNSPGKGGEQFF
- TRBJ2-5 TRBV20-1 - TGCAGTGCTAGCCTGTGGAGGGAAGAGACCCAGTACTTC CSASLWREETQYF
TRBD2 TRBJ2-1 TRBV4-1 - TGCGCCAGCAGCCAAGTACTAGCGGGAGGTGTCTGGTTCTTC CASSQVLAGGVWFF
TRBD2 TRBJ2-5 TRBV25-1 few TGTGCCAGCAGTCCCGCGGCGGGAGCATATGAGACCCAGTACTTC CASSPAAGAYETQYF
TRBD2 TRBJ2-7 TRBV4-1 - TGCGCCAGCAGCCAAGATCCACTAGCGGGGATCCCCTCCTACGAGCAGTACTTC CASSQDPLAGIPSYEQYF